This TCR beta chain was documented in a study of CD8+ T cells in alopecia areata. About this clone itself: Its specificity is unknown.

Germline V lookup: CDR1 PRHDT, CDR2 FYEKMQ (reference sequence). The V and J ends lost 1 base and 4 bases respectively, with 10 bases between them. This CDR3 has 15 amino acids. Treatment: oral pan-JAK inhibitor, 5-10 mg twice daily. Sorting of PBMCs yielded the CD4+ and CD8+ T cells. Study-level points and caveats: Persistence of many expanded lesional clones was seen in scalp and blood during tofacitinib. Mice showed clearer TCR sharing than patients did, a gap that was possibly HLA-related.

Reverse transcribed after extraction, RNA yielded cDNA as the sequencing template. TCRdb's table, derived via immunoSEQ multiplex PCR, lists solely in-frame clones and lacks some. The profile shows some 200,000 clones, 50% to 70% of them singletons. The sequence came from a human donor with alopecia areata. The chain employs TRBV13 and TRBJ1-4; D not resolved. Sequenced here: CD4+ T cells sorted from blood, sampled at week 4, from a patient treated with tofacitinib. CDR3 sequence reads: CASSLAAARNEKLFF. The CDR3 coding sequence is TGTGCCAGCAGCTTAGCGGCAGCGCGTAATGAAAAACTGTTTTTT. Full variable domain (missing parts from reference TRBV13 and TRBJ1-4): AAGVIQSPRHLIKEKRETATLKCYPIPRHDTVYWYQQGPGQDPQFLISFYEKMQSDKGSIPDRFSAQQFSDYHSELNMSSLELGDSALYFCASSLAAARNEKLFFGSGTQLSVL.